These 5 T cell receptor beta chains originate from one sample sequenced in a study of cytomegalovirus exposure and HLA in healthy donors. Primers for the PCR totalled 60 Vbeta and 13 Jbeta. Clones were read by immunoSEQ multiplex PCR, and TCRdb kept only the in-frame ones, dropping some. The sample has approximately 140,000 clones; around 78% are singletons. Material: PBMCs. These receptor sequences come from a woman in her forties in good health and CMV-seropositive.

The sample holds a few counts of this clone. This chain links TRBV6-5 with TRBJ1-1, with 8 bases identical to TRBD1. Germline CDR1 reads MNHEY; CDR2 reads SVGAGI. J was trimmed by 4 bases and V by 7 bases; bases with no gene match: 8. This CDR3 has 14 amino acids. The CDR3 here is CASTVAQGATEAFF. The CDR3 coding sequence is TGTGCCAGCACCGTGGCCCAGGGGGCCACTGAAGCTTTCTTT.

The gene calls are TRBV5-1 and TRBJ2-3; 9 nucleotides line up with TRBD1. CDR3 length equals 16 residues. Germline V gene lookup returns CDR1 SGHRS and CDR2 YFSETQ. V lost 0 bases and J lost 4; bases outside the gene matches: 6. The CDR3 is CASSLGRTGVPDTQYF. Here the CDR3 DNA reads TGCGCCAGCAGCTTGGGGCGGACAGGGGTGCCAGATACGCAGTATTTT.

The V call is TRBV2, the J call TRBJ1-1, with D hard to call. The germline V gene has CDR1 SNHLY and CDR2 FYNNEI. The CDR3 loop spans 13 amino acids. Deletions cut 1 base from V and 5 bases from J, with 8 bases between. The chain's CDR3 is CASSEDGGTEAFF. The CDR3 nucleotides read TGTGCCAGCAGTGAAGATGGAGGGACTGAAGCTTTCTTT.

The chain uses TRBV4-2 and TRBJ2-2; 8 bases align to TRBD2. V lost 4 bases and J lost 4; bases outside the gene matches: 5. CDR1 is LGHNA, CDR2 YNFKEQ, per germline. This CDR3 is built from 15 residues. CDR3 nucleotides: TGTGCCAGCAGCCTATTGCGGGAGGTCACCGGGGAGCTGTTTTTT. It is translated as CASSLLREVTGELFF.

The chain couples TRBV6-5 to TRBJ1-5; 10 bases line up with TRBD1. CDR1 MNHEY and CDR2 SVGAGI come from the germline V gene. The CDR3 length is 16 residues. The ends lost 5 bases at V and 5 bases at J; junction bases unmatched: 9. CDR3 residues: CASSHWTGGIHQPQHF. Written as DNA, the CDR3 is TGTGCCAGCAGTCACTGGACAGGGGGAATCCATCAGCCCCAGCATTTT.